A selection of T cell receptor beta chains follows, all from one sample in a study of shared clonotypes between healthy human individuals. The protocol was immunoSEQ multiplex PCR, while the TCRdb copy is restricted to in-frame clones and leaves out a portion. The top ten clones hold more than 1.5% of a sample with about 2.1 million clones, about 93% of them seen once. The specimen sequenced was naive CD8+ T cells from PBMCs. Receptor source: a man aged 18 to 29 in good health. Some clones in this sample may be carry-over from other donors' samples. CDR3s include the opening cysteine and the closing phenylalanine or tryptophan. A D gene is named only where the DNA matches it firmly. Expanded clones get a size class; other rows say once, few or many, or leave the size out.

d_call,v_call,j_call,clone_size,cdr3_nt,cdr3_aa
TRBD2,TRBV28,TRBJ2-7,NA,TGTGCCAGCAGTTCGCAGAGAGCGGGAGGCTCCTTCTACGAGCAGTACTTC,CASSSQRAGGSFYEQYF
NA,TRBV28,TRBJ2-3,NA,TGTGCCAGCACCGCCTCCATAGGACACCTTCAGGATACGCAGTATTTT,CASTASIGHLQDTQYF
NA,TRBV5-1,TRBJ2-7,NA,TGCGCCAGCAGCTCCAGGGGGGGGACCTACGAGCAGTACTTC,CASSSRGGTYEQYF
NA,TRBV21-1,TRBJ2-3,NA,TGTGCCAGCAGCCCACCGTCGGGGAGAGATACGCAGTATTTT,CASSPPSGRDTQYF
TRBD2,TRBV4-2,TRBJ2-7,NA,TGTGCCAGCAGCCTCCTCTCCGTGGCGGGAGACTACGAGCAGTACTTC,CASSLLSVAGDYEQYF
NA,TRBV28,TRBJ2-7,NA,TGTGCCAGCAGTTTTCGAGGAGCGGTAGAGCAGTACTTC,CASSFRGAVEQYF
TRBD1,TRBV27,TRBJ2-7,NA,TGTGCCAGCAGTTTAAGGGACAGGGCATCCTACGAGCAGTACTTC,CASSLRDRASYEQYF
TRBD1,TRBV9,TRBJ2-5,NA,TGTGCCAGCAGCGTAGATAGACAGGGGGACGAGACCCAGTACTTC,CASSVDRQGDETQYF
TRBD2,TRBV7-6,TRBJ2-1,NA,TGTGCCAGCAGCCAACTAGCGGGAGTCCGTGAGCAGTTCTTC,CASSQLAGVREQFF
TRBD2,TRBV5-1,TRBJ2-1,NA,TGCGCCAGCAGCCGCCCCGGGGAGCGGGAGTACAATGAGCAGTTCTTC,CASSRPGEREYNEQFF
NA,TRBV27,TRBJ2-7,NA,TGTGCCAGCAGTTTACTCTCCGGCGAGCAGTACTTC,CASSLLSGEQYF
TRBD2,TRBV27,TRBJ2-7,once,TGTGCCAGCAGTTTAGGTAGCGGGTTCTCCTACGAGCAGTACTTC,CASSLGSGFSYEQYF
NA,TRBV7-7,TRBJ2-5,NA,TGTGCCAGCAGCTTATCGCGTCGGGAGACCCAGTACTTC,CASSLSRRETQYF
NA,TRBV7-8,TRBJ2-5,NA,TGTGCCAGCAGCGGATGGGTTGAGGTTATACCCCAGTACTTC,CASSGWVEVIPQYF
NA,TRBV7-8,TRBJ1-4,NA,TGTGCCAGCAGCTTCTCCCAGGAGGGGGTGAATGAAAAACTGTTTTTT,CASSFSQEGVNEKLFF
TRBD1,TRBV19,TRBJ2-7,NA,TGTGCCAGTAGTATTACCGGGACAGGGGGCGTGTACGAGCAGTACTTC,CASSITGTGGVYEQYF
NA,TRBV28,TRBJ2-7,NA,TGTGCCAGCAGTTTACAGGGGGGCTACGAGCAGTACTTC,CASSLQGGYEQYF
TRBD2,TRBV7-3,TRBJ2-3,NA,TGTGCCAGCAGCTTACTAGCGGGAGGGGGCACAGATACGCAGTATTTT,CASSLLAGGGTDTQYF
TRBD2,TRBV27,TRBJ2-1,NA,TGTGCCAGCAGTTCTACGGGTAGCGGGGGGTTAATAGGGCAGTTCTTC,CASSSTGSGGLIGQFF
NA,TRBV4-1,TRBJ2-2,NA,TGCGCCAGCAGCCCCGGAAAGGGTCTAGGCACCGGGGAGCTGTTTTTT,CASSPGKGLGTGELFF
TRBD2,TRBV9,TRBJ2-3,NA,TGTGCCAGCAGCGTAGGACGGGCGGGAGGTTGGGGCACAGATACGCAGTATTTT,CASSVGRAGGWGTDTQYF
TRBD2,TRBV11-2,TRBJ2-1,NA,TGTGCCAGCACCACAACTAGCGGGAGGAAAAATGAGCAGTTCTTC,CASTTTSGRKNEQFF
NA,TRBV11-2,TRBJ1-5,NA,TGTGCCAGCAGCTTACTACGGGGGCCCAATCAGCCCCAGCATTTT,CASSLLRGPNQPQHF
TRBD1,TRBV7-9,TRBJ2-5,NA,TGTGCCAGCAGCACCAACTACAGGGGGGAGACCCAGTACTTC,CASSTNYRGETQYF
TRBD1,TRBV13,TRBJ2-5,NA,TGTGCCAGCAGCTTGGCAGGGGGCGGGGAGACCCAGTACTTC,CASSLAGGGETQYF
NA,TRBV4-3,TRBJ2-5,NA,TGCGCCAGCAGCCAAGCATTACTAGAGACCCAGTACTTC,CASSQALLETQYF
TRBD1,TRBV9,TRBJ1-1,NA,TGTGCCAGCAGCGCGGGACAGGGGGTCCTGTCAATGAACACTGAAGCTTTCTTT,CASSAGQGVLSMNTEAFF
TRBD1,TRBV28,TRBJ1-4,few,TGTGCCAGCAGTTGGGGACAGTACATTGGAAAACTGTTTTTT,CASSWGQYIGKLFF
NA,TRBV28,TRBJ2-1,NA,TGTGCCAGCAAGGCCCGACAGGGAGGGAACCTATACAATGAGCAGTTCTTC,CASKARQGGNLYNEQFF
NA,TRBV11-2,TRBJ2-7,NA,TGTGCCAGCAGCAAAAGAGAGGGCTCCTACGAGCAGTACTTC,CASSKREGSYEQYF
NA,TRBV28,TRBJ2-7,NA,TGTGCCAGCAGCGGACTTGGGGAGCAGTACTTC,CASSGLGEQYF
TRBD2,TRBV7-9,TRBJ2-3,NA,TGTGCCAGCAGCCCTGGACTAGCGGCAACCACAGATACGCAGTATTTT,CASSPGLAATTDTQYF